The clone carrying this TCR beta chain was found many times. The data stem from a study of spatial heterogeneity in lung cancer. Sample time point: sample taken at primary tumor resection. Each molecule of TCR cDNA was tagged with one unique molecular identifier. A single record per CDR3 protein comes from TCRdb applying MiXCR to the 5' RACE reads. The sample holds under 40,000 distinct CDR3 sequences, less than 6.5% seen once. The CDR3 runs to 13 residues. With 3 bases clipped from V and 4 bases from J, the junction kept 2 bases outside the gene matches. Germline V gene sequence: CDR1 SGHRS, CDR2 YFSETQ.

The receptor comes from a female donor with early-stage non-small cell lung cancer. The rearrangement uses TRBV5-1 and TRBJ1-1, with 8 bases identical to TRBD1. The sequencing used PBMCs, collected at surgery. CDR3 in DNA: TGCGCCAGCAGCTACGGACAGGGCACTGAAGCTTTCTTT. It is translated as CASSYGQGTEAFF. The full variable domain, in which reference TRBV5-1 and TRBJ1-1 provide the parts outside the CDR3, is KAGVTQTPRYLIKTRGQQVTLSCSPISGHRSVSWYQQTPGQGLQFLFEYFSETQRNKGNFPGRFSGRQFSNSRSEMNVSTLELGDSALYLCASSYGQGTEAFFGQGTRLTVV.